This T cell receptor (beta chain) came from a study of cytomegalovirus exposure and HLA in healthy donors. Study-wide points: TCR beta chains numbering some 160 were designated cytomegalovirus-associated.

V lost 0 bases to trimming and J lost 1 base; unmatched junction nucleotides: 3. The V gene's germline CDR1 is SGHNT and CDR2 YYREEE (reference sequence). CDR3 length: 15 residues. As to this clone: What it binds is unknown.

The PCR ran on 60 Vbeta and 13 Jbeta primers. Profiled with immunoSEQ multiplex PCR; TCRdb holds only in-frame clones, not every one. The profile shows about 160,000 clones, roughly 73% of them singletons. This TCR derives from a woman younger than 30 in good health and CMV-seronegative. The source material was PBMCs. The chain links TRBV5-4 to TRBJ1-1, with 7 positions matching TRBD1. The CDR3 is CASSLGTGANTEAFF. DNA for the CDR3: TGTGCCAGCAGCTTGGGGACAGGTGCGAACACTGAAGCTTTCTTT.